This note documents a single TCR beta chain sequence. The source of the sample is a study of T-cell reconstitution after alpha-beta-depleted transplantation in children. It was with unique molecular identifiers that the TCRbeta library was prepared. TCRdb reanalysed the PCR reads using MiXCR and keeps one entry per CDR3 protein. The sample includes tens of thousands of distinct CDR3 sequences, 7.3% of them seen just once. Trimming took 2 bases from V and 6 from J, leaving 10 bases between them. Looked up from germline, CDR1 is ENHRY and CDR2 is SYGVKD. This CDR3 is 14 amino acids long. The source was PBMCs from the stem cell graft donor, collected from the stem cell graft. The sequence was obtained from a human donor who donated a stem cell graft to a child with acute lymphoblastic leukemia. This chain joins TRBV10-3 and TRBJ2-2; a weak D match, TRBD2 (6 bases). The CDR3 coding sequence is TGTGCCATCAGTGAGCCACGGGACTCCGGGGAGCTGTTTTTT. Its protein product is CAISEPRDSGELFF.